This T cell receptor beta chain was recovered during a study of shared clonotypes between healthy human individuals. General observations from the study: Clonotypes which were not shared had lower generation probabilities than clonotypes that all four donors shared.

Recent vaccinations or acute infections were absent in the healthy HIV-negative adult donors. CD45RA-negative memory and CD45RA+ naive subsets were split from the CD4+ cells. With regard to this clone: Its matching antigen is unknown.

The germline V gene encodes CDR1 MNHEY and CDR2 SVGAGI. CDR3 length equals 14 residues. V lost 2 bases and J 6 bases, leaving 11 bases between the germline ends. TCRdb keeps only in-frame clones here, not all; method: immunoSEQ multiplex PCR. This sample has about 2.4 million clones, with 80% to 95% found just once. The receptor comes from a man aged 18 to 29 in good health. Some clones in this sample may be carry-over from other donors' samples. What was sequenced was naive CD4+ T cells from PBMCs. Subset of the sample: CD45RA+ positively selected. V gene TRBV6-5 combines with J gene TRBJ1-5, with a possible D match to TRBD1 (5 bases). CDR3 loop: CASSYGRGGQPQHF. As DNA, the CDR3 is TGTGCCAGCAGTTACGGGAGGGGCGGTCAGCCCCAGCATTTT.